The 29 T cell receptor beta chains presented below share a single source sample, sequenced in a study of CD8 T cells in ankylosing spondylitis. From the 5' RACE reads, TCRdb called clonotypes with MiXCR, one entry per CDR3 protein. Among around 180,000 distinct CDR3 sequences listed, 15% to 20% were seen once. The sample comprised blood, either unsorted or a sorted T cell fraction (not recorded which). These receptors were collected from a male donor under 30 with ankylosing spondylitis or in good health (not recorded which).

This clonotype has a count of ten or more. The rearrangement uses TRBV12-3 or TRBV12-4 and TRBJ2-1; D remains ambiguous. Deletions cut 4 bases from V and 6 bases from J, with 16 bases between. The CDR3 is 15 residues long. CDR3 sequence reads: CASSYIAIGVNEQFF. The DNA for the CDR3 is TGTGCCAGCAGTTATATTGCGATAGGCGTCAATGAGCAGTTCTTC.

This clonotype was found many times. The chain is built from TRBV27 and TRBJ2-1, with D unresolved. Trimming pared 6 bases from V and 3 bases from J, leaving 6 bases between. In germline, CDR1 is MNHEY, CDR2 SMNVEV (reference sequence). CDR3 length equals 12 residues. This CDR3 reads CASRRNYNEQFF. CDR3 coding DNA: TGTGCCAGCAGAAGGAACTACAATGAGCAGTTCTTC.

The table lists this clonotype with many counts. The rearrangement joins TRBV5-6 to TRBJ2-2, with D perhaps matching TRBD2 (6 bases). The CDR3 has 17 amino acids. V gave up 4 bases and J gave up 1 base, with 17 bases separating them. The germline gives CDR1 SGHDT, CDR2 YYEEEE. DNA for the CDR3: TGTGCCAGCAGCAAAACTCCGGGGGAGCGGAACACCGGGGAGCTGTTTTTT. As protein: CASSKTPGERNTGELFF. Full variable domain (rest looked up from reference TRBV5-6 and TRBJ2-2): DAGVTQSPTHLIKTRGQQVTLRCSPKSGHDTVSWYQQALGQGPQFIFQYYEEEERQRGNFPDRFSGHQFPNYSSELNVNALLLGDSALYLCASSKTPGERNTGELFFGEGSRLTVL.

This clonotype has ten or more counts. V is TRBV2 and J is TRBJ1-3; D not resolved. The CDR3 loop spans 11 amino acids. Germline lookup yields CDR1 SNHLY and CDR2 FYNNEI. Trimming took off 4 bases at V and 8 bases at J, with 6 bases between the two ends. CDR3 amino acids: CASSAGDTIYF. For the CDR3, the DNA is TGTGCCAGCAGTGCTGGCGACACCATATATTTT.

The sample holds many counts of this clonotype. V gene TRBV9 combines with J gene TRBJ2-1; no firm D call. The V and J ends lost 0 bases and 4 bases respectively, with 11 bases between them. CDR3 length equals 15 residues. Germline CDR1 SGDLS, CDR2 YYNGEE. CDR3 bases: TGTGCCAGCAGCGTAGGAGGACGCCTTTACAATGAGCAGTTCTTC. This encodes CASSVGGRLYNEQFF. Full variable domain (missing parts from reference TRBV9 and TRBJ2-1): DSGVTQTPKHLITATGQRVTLRCSPRSGDLSVYWYQQSLDQGLQFLIQYYNGEERAKGNILERFSAQQFPDLHSELNLSSLELGDSALYFCASSVGGRLYNEQFFGPGTRLTVL.

Within the sample, this clonotype is medium-sized. The gene calls are TRBV12-3 or TRBV12-4 and TRBJ2-1, with 12 nucleotides matching TRBD2. CDR3 length: 16 amino acids. V lost 6 bases to trimming and J lost 7 bases; unmatched junction nucleotides: 10. DNA for the CDR3: TGTGCCAGCAGCCGGACTAGCGGGGAAAACTGGAATGAGCAGTTCTTC. It codes for CASSRTSGENWNEQFF.

This clonotype was detected ten times or more. The chain employs TRBV9 and TRBJ1-5, with D maybe TRBD1 (6 bases). This CDR3 contains 15 residues. Germline loops: CDR1 SGDLS, CDR2 YYNGEE. Trimming cost V 0 bases and J 6 bases, with 13 bases left between them. The CDR3 is CASSVGITGSQPQHF. As DNA, the CDR3 is TGTGCCAGCAGCGTAGGAATTACAGGGAGTCAGCCCCAGCATTTT.

This clonotype was seen many times. The V call is TRBV10-3, the J call TRBJ2-5; TRBD1 agrees at 9 bases. Germline assignment: CDR1 ENHRY and CDR2 SYGVKD. Losses at the gene ends were 8 bases for V and 4 bases for J; bases not matched to a gene: 14. The CDR3 contains 16 residues. The CDR3 loop is CAISRDRELRGETQYF. The CDR3 nucleotides are TGTGCCATCTCCCGGGACAGGGAACTAAGGGGAGAGACCCAGTACTTC.

Ten or more counts support this clonotype. The CDR3 sequence: CSALRRGAKWQGGRGEQFF. The CDR3 bases are TGCAGCGCCCTGAGGCGGGGGGCTAAGTGGCAGGGAGGACGGGGTGAGCAGTTCTTC. This chain uses TRBV29-1 with TRBJ2-1; 8 bases map to TRBD2. V shed 7 bases and J 9 bases; nucleotides not matched to a gene: 29. In germline, CDR1 is SQVTM, CDR2 ANQGSEA. The CDR3 extends over 19 amino acids.

The chain has TRBV29-1 and TRBJ2-3; D is ambiguous. V lost 5 bases and J lost 4, with 16 bases in between. The CDR3 is 14 residues long. In germline, CDR1 is SQVTM, CDR2 ANQGSEA. For the CDR3, the DNA is TGCAGCGTTCGTAGCCCCCAAGAGGCAGATACGCAGTATTTT. Protein sequence: CSVRSPQEADTQYF.

This clonotype has ten or more counts. The chain uses TRBV12-3 or TRBV12-4 and TRBJ2-1, with 7 nucleotides matching TRBD1. With V trimmed by 2 bases and J by 8 bases, 6 bases remained unmatched. The CDR3 length is 14 residues. The CDR3 sequence: CASSLLRGLDEQFF. The CDR3 nucleotides are TGTGCCAGCAGTTTATTGAGGGGGCTGGATGAGCAGTTCTTC.

This chain uses TRBV12-5 with TRBJ1-1; no definite D call. Germline loops: CDR1 LGHNT, CDR2 FRNRAP. Between the trimmed V and J ends, which lost 6 bases and 4 bases, there was a span of 12 bases. CDR3 length: 13 amino acids. CDR3 DNA sequence: TGTGCTAGTGGCCTGCAAGGGTTCACTGAAGCTTTCTTT. Protein sequence: CASGLQGFTEAFF.

The chain links TRBV20-1 to TRBJ1-1; perhaps TRBD1 as D (6 bases). Germline-derived CDR1 and CDR2 are DFQATT and SNEGSKA (reference sequence). The CDR3 length is 14 residues. V dropped 0 bases and J dropped 1 base, with 9 bases sitting between them. CDR3 bases: TGCAGTGCTAGAGACAGGGGATGGAACACTGAAGCTTTCTTT. Protein: CSARDRGWNTEAFF.

The chain uses TRBV6-5 and TRBJ1-1, with D tentatively TRBD1 (5 bases). Trimming took off 5 bases at V and 3 bases at J, with 13 bases between the two ends. There are 14 residues in the CDR3. CDR1 is MNHEY and CDR2 is SVGAGI in the germline V gene. The CDR3 is CASSQGSGHTEAFF. In DNA, the CDR3 is TGTGCCAGCAGTCAGGGTTCGGGTCACACTGAAGCTTTCTTT.

J is TRBJ2-7 and V is TRBV2; no clear D. This CDR3 contains 12 residues. Germline V lookup: CDR1 SNHLY, CDR2 FYNNEI. V dropped 5 bases and J dropped 6 bases, with 11 bases sitting between them. For the CDR3, the DNA is TGTGCCAGCAGTAACCAATTCGGCGAGCAGTACGTC. This translates into CASSNQFGEQYV.

This clonotype has at least ten counts. The DNA of the CDR3 is TGCGCCAGCAGCTTTTCGGGGAGGACAGATACGCAGTATTTT. This translates into CASSFSGRTDTQYF. The chain uses TRBV5-1 and TRBJ2-3; D might be TRBD2 (6 bases). V lost 2 bases to trimming and J lost 3 bases, with 10 bases between them. Germline-derived CDR1 and CDR2 are SGHRS and YFSETQ. CDR3 length equals 14 residues.

There are a few counts of this clonotype. This sequence joins TRBV7-3 and TRBJ1-3; D not certain. The CDR3 has 14 amino acids. Germline V CDR1 and CDR2: SGHTA, FQGTGA. The ends were cut back, 2 bases at V and 4 bases at J, with 9 bases in the middle. As DNA, the CDR3 is TGTGCCAGCAGCTTAGGGAGCGCCGGAAACACCATATATTTT. Amino acid sequence: CASSLGSAGNTIYF.

This sequence joins TRBV6-5 and TRBJ2-7, with D unclear. Germline V gene sequence: CDR1 MNHEY, CDR2 SVGAGI. V was pared by 5 bases and J by 3 bases, with 5 bases between. The CDR3 spans 11 residues. CDR3 protein: CASSSHYEQYF. The CDR3, as DNA: TGTGCCAGCAGTAGCCACTACGAGCAGTACTTC.

This clonotype was observed many times. This chain connects TRBV18 to TRBJ2-7; 8 bases match TRBD1. The J segment lost 3 bases and the V segment lost 0 bases, leaving 4 bases of the junction unmatched. The CDR3 consists of 15 residues. Germline CDR1 and CDR2: KGHSH and LQKENI. Here the CDR3 DNA reads TGTGCCAGCTCACCACCCCAGGGGGCATTCTACGAGCAGTACTTC. Protein sequence: CASSPPQGAFYEQYF.

This clonotype was seen a handful of times. The chain uses TRBV29-1 and TRBJ1-2, with D tentatively TRBD1 (5 bases). The germline CDR1 and CDR2 sequences are SQVTM and ANQGSEA. The CDR3 has 16 residues. The V and J ends lost 3 bases and 3 bases respectively, with 20 bases between them. DNA of the CDR3: TGCAGCGTTGACGAAAATCTGAGGACAACCGACTATGGCTACACCTTC. Its translation is CSVDENLRTTDYGYTF.

With respect to this clonotype: A much more abundant neighbour one base away suggests this may be a read error. The rearrangement joins TRBV2 to TRBJ2-5; the D is unclear. Germline V gives CDR1 SNHLY, CDR2 FYNNEI. The CDR3 sequence is 10 residues long. CDR3 nucleotide sequence: TGTCCCGGCCGAGGAGAGACCCAGTACTTC. Translation: CPGRGETQYF.

In its sample, this clonotype was seen many times. The rearrangement links TRBV5-1 to TRBJ1-1; D not certain. Germline-derived CDR1 and CDR2 are SGHRS and YFSETQ. Trimming took 4 bases from V and 9 from J, leaving 16 bases between them. The CDR3 has 13 residues. This CDR3 is CASSPSLQEKAFF. The CDR3 DNA is TGCGCCAGCAGCCCCTCTCTTCAAGAAAAAGCTTTCTTT.

This clonotype was picked up many times. The V and J genes are TRBV10-3 and TRBJ2-1, with 12 nucleotides matching TRBD2. The CDR3 loop spans 15 amino acids. V lost 5 bases and J lost 8; bases outside the gene matches: 7. Germline CDR1 and CDR2: ENHRY and SYGVKD. The CDR3 loop is CAISSASGRADEQFF. The CDR3 DNA reads TGTGCCATCAGTTCCGCTAGCGGGAGGGCCGATGAGCAGTTCTTC.

This clonotype has at least ten counts. The J gene is TRBJ2-2, the V gene TRBV5-1; TRBD2 matches at 9 bases. Germline CDR1 is SGHRS and CDR2 is YFSETQ. The junction had 13 bases not matched to a gene; V was cut back by 3 bases and J by 4 bases. The CDR3 runs 18 residues. CDR3: CASSSSTSGSGGTGELFF. The CDR3 DNA sequence: TGCGCCAGCAGCTCCTCGACTAGCGGATCGGGGGGCACCGGGGAGCTGTTTTTT.

This chain connects TRBV4-1 to TRBJ2-7, with TRBD1 identical over 9 bases. Unmatched junction bases numbered 3, after V lost 3 bases and J lost 3 bases. The CDR3 spans 14 residues. Germline CDR1 MGHRA, CDR2 YSYEKL. CDR3 in amino acids: CASSQGQGNYEQYV. CDR3 in DNA: TGCGCCAGCAGCCAGGGACAGGGAAACTACGAGCAGTACGTC.

Many counts were recorded for this clonotype. V is TRBV6-2 or TRBV6-3 and J is TRBJ2-3, with D possibly being TRBD2 (5 bases). CDR1 and CDR2 from the germline V gene are MNHEY and SVGEGT. This CDR3 spans 16 amino acids. V was shortened by 5 bases and J by 0 bases, with 15 bases between the two germline ends. CDR3 sequence reads: CASSTLTGKSTDTQYF. The CDR3 nucleotides read TGTGCCAGCAGTACCCTCACCGGGAAAAGCACAGATACGCAGTATTTT.

This clonotype was seen repeatedly, ten times or more. The rearrangement uses TRBV10-2 and TRBJ1-1; the match to TRBD1 covers 7 bases. The V and J ends lost 0 bases and 10 bases, in that order; junction bases with no gene match: 5. This CDR3 is 13 amino acids long. Per the germline V gene, CDR1 is WSHSY and CDR2 is SAAADI. The CDR3 loop reads CASSESRTGRAFF. CDR3 coding DNA: TGCGCCAGCAGTGAGTCGCGGACAGGTAGAGCTTTCTTT.

This clonotype was detected many times. The genes are TRBV10-2 and TRBJ2-1; TRBD1 agrees at 7 bases. Trimming at V came to 6 bases and at J to 9 bases, leaving 14 bases not matched to a gene. The CDR3 has 15 amino acids. In germline, CDR1 is WSHSY, CDR2 SAAADI. This chain's CDR3 is CASRQGQTPGGEQFF. The CDR3, as DNA: TGCGCCAGCAGGCAGGGACAGACCCCAGGGGGTGAGCAGTTCTTC.

This clonotype was seen ten or more times. The chain carries TRBV6-5 and TRBJ1-1, with D maybe TRBD1 (6 bases). CDR1 is MNHEY and CDR2 is SVGAGI in the germline V gene. Trimming removed 3 bases from V and 0 bases from J, with 11 bases in between. The CDR3 has 15 residues. The DNA of the CDR3 is TGTGCCAGCAGTTATAGTCGGACAGTGAACACTGAAGCTTTCTTT. Its protein is CASSYSRTVNTEAFF.